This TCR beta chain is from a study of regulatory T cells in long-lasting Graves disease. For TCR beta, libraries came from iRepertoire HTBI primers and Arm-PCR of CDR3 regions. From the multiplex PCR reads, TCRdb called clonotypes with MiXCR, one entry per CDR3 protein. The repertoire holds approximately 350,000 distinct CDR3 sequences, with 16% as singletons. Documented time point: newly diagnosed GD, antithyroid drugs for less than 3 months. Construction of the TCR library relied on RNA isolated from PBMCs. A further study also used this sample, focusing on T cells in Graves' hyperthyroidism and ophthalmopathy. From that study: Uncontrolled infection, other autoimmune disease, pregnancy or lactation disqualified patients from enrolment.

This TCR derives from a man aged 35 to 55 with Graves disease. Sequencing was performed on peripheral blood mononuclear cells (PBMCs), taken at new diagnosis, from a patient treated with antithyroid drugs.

In DNA, the CDR3 is TGTGCCAGCAGTGCTCCTAGCGGAAATACGCAGTATTTT. It yields the protein CASSAPSGNTQYF. This chain connects TRBV2 to TRBJ2-3, with 7 bases fitting TRBD2. This CDR3 region has 13 residues. V lost 4 bases to trimming and J lost 7 bases; unmatched junction nucleotides: 5. Per germline, CDR1 SNHLY and CDR2 FYNNEI.